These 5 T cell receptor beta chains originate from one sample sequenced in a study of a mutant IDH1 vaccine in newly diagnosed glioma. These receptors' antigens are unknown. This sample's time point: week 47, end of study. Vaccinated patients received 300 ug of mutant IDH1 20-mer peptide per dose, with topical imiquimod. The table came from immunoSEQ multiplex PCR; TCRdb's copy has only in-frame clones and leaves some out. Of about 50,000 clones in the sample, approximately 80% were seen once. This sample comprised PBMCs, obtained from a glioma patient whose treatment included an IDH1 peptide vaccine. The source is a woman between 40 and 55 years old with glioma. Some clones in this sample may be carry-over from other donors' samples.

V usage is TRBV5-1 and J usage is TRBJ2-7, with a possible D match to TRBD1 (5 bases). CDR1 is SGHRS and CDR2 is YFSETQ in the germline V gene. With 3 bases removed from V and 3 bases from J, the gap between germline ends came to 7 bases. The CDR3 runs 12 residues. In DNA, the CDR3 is TGCGCCAGCAGCTCTACAGGCTACGAGCAGTACTTC. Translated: CASSSTGYEQYF.

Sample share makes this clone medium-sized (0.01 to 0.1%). The CDR3 DNA is TGTGCCAGCAGGGGGACAGGATCACCCCTCCACTTT. This translates into CASRGTGSPLHF. V gene TRBV2 combines with J gene TRBJ1-6; 8 nucleotides match TRBD1. Germline lookup yields CDR1 SNHLY and CDR2 FYNNEI. The CDR3 sequence is 12 residues long. With V trimmed by 6 bases and J by 10 bases, 2 bases remained unmatched.

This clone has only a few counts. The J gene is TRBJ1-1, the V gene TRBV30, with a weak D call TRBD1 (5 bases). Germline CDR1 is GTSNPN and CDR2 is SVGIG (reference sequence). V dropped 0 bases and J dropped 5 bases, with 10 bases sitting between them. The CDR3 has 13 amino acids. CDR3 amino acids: CAWSVWGRTEAFF. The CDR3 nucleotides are TGTGCCTGGAGTGTATGGGGGAGGACTGAAGCTTTCTTT.

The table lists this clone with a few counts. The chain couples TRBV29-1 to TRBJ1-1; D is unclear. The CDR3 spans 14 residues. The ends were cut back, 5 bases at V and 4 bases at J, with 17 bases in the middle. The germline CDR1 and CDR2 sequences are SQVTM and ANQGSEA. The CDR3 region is CSVPHPQRGTEAFF. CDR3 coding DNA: TGCAGCGTTCCTCACCCTCAGCGGGGCACTGAAGCTTTCTTT.

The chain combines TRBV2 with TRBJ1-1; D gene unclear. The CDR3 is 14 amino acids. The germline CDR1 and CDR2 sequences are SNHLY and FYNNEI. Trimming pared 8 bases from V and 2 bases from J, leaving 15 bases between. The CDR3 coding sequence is TGTGCCAGCCGGACCCGGCACCTTAACACTGAAGCTTTCTTT. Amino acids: CASRTRHLNTEAFF.